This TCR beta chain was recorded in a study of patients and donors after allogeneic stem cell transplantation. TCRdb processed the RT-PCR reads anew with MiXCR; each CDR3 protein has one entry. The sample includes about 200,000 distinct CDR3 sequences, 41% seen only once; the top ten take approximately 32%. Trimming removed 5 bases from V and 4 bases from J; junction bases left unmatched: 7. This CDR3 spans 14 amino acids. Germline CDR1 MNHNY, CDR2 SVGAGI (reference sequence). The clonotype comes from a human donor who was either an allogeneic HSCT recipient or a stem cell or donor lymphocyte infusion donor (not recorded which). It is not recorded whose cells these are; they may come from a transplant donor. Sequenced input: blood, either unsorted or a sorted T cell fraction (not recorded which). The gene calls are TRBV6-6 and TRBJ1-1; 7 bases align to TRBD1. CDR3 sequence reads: CASSQAEGATEAFF. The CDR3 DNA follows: TGTGCCAGCAGTCAGGCGGAGGGGGCCACTGAAGCTTTCTTT.